This TCR beta chain was observed in a study of blood T cells in healthy people across ages. The overall study: Using template switching, researchers captured about one barcoded beta molecule for each two T cells.

Next came a second PCR, run for about 7 to 11 cycles, which used a sample-barcoded 5' primer along with a J-beta primer mix. A tag from a template-switch adaptor with 12 random nucleotides marked each cDNA molecule. MiXCR, run by TCRdb on the 5' RACE reads, gives a single entry per CDR3 protein. The table shows 850,000 to 950,000 distinct CDR3 sequences, with around 26% occurring only once. PBMCs, at least 6.5 million per sample, were isolated. General study points: Roughly linearly, TCR beta diversity per million T cells fell as age increased.

This clonotype has at least ten counts. Its antigen is not identified. Germline values: CDR1 SGHRS, CDR2 YFSETQ. The CDR3 consists of 13 residues. V lost 4 bases to trimming and J lost 3 bases, with 10 bases between them. The sequence was collected from a woman aged 80 or over in good health. The gene calls are TRBV5-1 and TRBJ2-5, with D possibly matching TRBD2 (5 bases). Sequenced material: blood. CDR3 sequence reads: CASSRAAKETQYF. Here the CDR3 DNA reads TGCGCCAGCAGCCGAGCGGCGAAAGAGACCCAGTACTTC. Looking up the rest from reference TRBV5-1 and TRBJ2-5 gives the full variable domain: KAGVTQTPRYLIKTRGQQVTLSCSPISGHRSVSWYQQTPGQGLQFLFEYFSETQRNKGNFPGRFSGRQFSNSRSEMNVSTLELGDSALYLCASSRAAKETQYFGPGTRLLVL.